This TCR beta chain was documented in a study of radiotherapy plus CTLA-4 blockade in lung cancer. In the study overall: Disease control was seen in roughly 30% of patients, objective responses in roughly 19%. Study-level points and caveats: After radiotherapy and ipilimumab, tumor-derived clones expanded in peripheral blood. Reports identified early blood T cell clone dynamics, with interferon-beta, as the best response predictor.

In this sample, this clone turned up a few times. Its matching antigen is unknown. J gave up 0 bases and V 2 bases, and 5 bases lay outside the gene matches. Looked up from germline, CDR1 is SGHDT and CDR2 is YYEEEE. The CDR3 runs to 15 residues. Libraries were prepared by immunoSEQ multiplex PCR; TCRdb keeps only in-frame clonotypes and omits some of them. The data contain roughly 54,000 clones, 79% of them singletons. Alongside CTLA-4 blockade with ipilimumab, patients with chemo-refractory metastatic non-small-cell lung cancer received focal radiation. The chain couples TRBV5-6 to TRBJ2-7, with 7 bases identical to TRBD1. The sequences come from peripheral blood, collected from a patient treated with radiotherapy plus ipilimumab. The sequence came from a human donor with non-small cell lung cancer who had a partial response to radiotherapy plus ipilimumab. CDR3 DNA sequence: TGTGCCAGCAGCTTTCTGGGACAGAGCTCCTACGAGCAGTACTTC. Its protein is CASSFLGQSSYEQYF.